This T cell receptor (beta chain) came from a study of identical twins. Germline loops: CDR1 SQVTM, CDR2 ANQGSEA. V was pared by 7 bases and J by 0 bases, with 15 bases between. This CDR3 is built from 14 residues. Overall study results and limits: Weaker excess twin sharing was seen among beta out-of-frame sequences. Insertion counts were lower in abundant cord blood beta clonotypes, a trend that memory repertoires did not show.

TCRdb processed the 5' RACE reads anew with MiXCR; each CDR3 protein has one entry. The repertoire consists of 500,000 to 650,000 distinct CDR3 sequences, with around 7.5% occurring once and the leading ten covering roughly 1.6%. Of note for this clonotype: The antigen is not known.

This same sample was also taken into another study, of yellow fever vaccine responses in identical twins. As that report states: As reported, the vaccine T cell response of twins seemed partly convergent and partly personalized.

This chain links TRBV29-1 with TRBJ1-1; the D gene is possibly TRBD1 (5 bases). The sequence derives from a woman aged 18-29 years in good health. The sequencing input was PBMCs. The CDR3 DNA reads as TGCAGCGGAATGGGGACCCTAGTGAACACTGAAGCTTTCTTT. Amino acid sequence: CSGMGTLVNTEAFF.